This T cell receptor beta chain is from a study of OX40 agonist ivuxolimab in advanced cancers. Germline CDR1 reads SGHTA; CDR2 reads FQGNSA. This CDR3 contains 12 residues. Between the trimmed V and J ends, which lost 2 bases and 4 bases, there was a span of 3 bases. Sequencing was performed with immunoSEQ multiplex PCR; in TCRdb, only in-frame clones are kept and a portion is missing. The sample holds roughly 35,000 clones; 88% are singletons and the top ten take roughly 3.9%. The sequencing here drew on CD4+ or CD8+ T cells sorted from blood, taken in a trial of the OX40 agonist ivuxolimab. The V and J genes are TRBV7-2 and TRBJ2-1; no clear D. The receptor's source is an adult with an advanced solid tumor such as melanoma, head and neck, liver or kidney cancer. The CDR3 bases are TGTGCCAGCAGCTTAAGGTACAATGAGCAGTTCTTC. This encodes CASSLRYNEQFF.